This TCR beta chain was profiled in a study of cytomegalovirus exposure and HLA in healthy donors. Study in general: A later analysis reported the same platform for the 100 to 150 validation repertoires and the 500 to 750 first-cohort repertoires. Points from the study as a whole: The study put 150 to 200 TCR beta chains on its list as cytomegalovirus-associated. Most TCRs appeared rarely, but some public TCRs recurred in many donors.

Clones were sequenced by immunoSEQ multiplex PCR, and TCRdb holds only the in-frame ones, with some missing. The sample contains about 240,000 clones, 86% of which appear only once. The germline V gene has CDR1 MGHDK and CDR2 SYGVNS. The CDR3 runs 14 residues. The V gene lost 0 bases and the J gene lost 8 bases, with 13 bases spanning the gap. As regards this clone: The antigen is unknown.

The chain employs TRBV25-1 and TRBJ1-2; no reliable D call. The clonotype was recovered from a woman in her 30s in good health and CMV-seropositive. Sequenced sample: PBMCs. CDR3 amino acids: CASSEYPAPGGYTF. The CDR3 region has the DNA TGTGCCAGCAGTGAATACCCGGCTCCCGGGGGCTACACCTTC.